This T cell receptor beta chain is drawn from a study of blood T cell repertoires in COVID-19. Across the study: From the United States, Italy and Spain came samples of acute and convalescent COVID-19. From T cells, B-cell-depleted T cells, or PBMCs came the material, which was cDNA or gDNA.

Germline CDR1 and CDR2: ENHRY and SYGVKD. The CDR3 is 14 amino acids. V shed 6 bases and J 1 base; nucleotides not matched to a gene: 6. Source study methods: Nucleated cell counts were estimated from reference gene primer amplification. Profiled with immunoSEQ multiplex PCR; TCRdb holds only in-frame clones, not every one. Clone size and the V and J calls come from that table; the DNA yielded D and trimming. Of roughly 120,000 clones listed, more than 85% were seen once; the top ten hold around 1.9%. The TCR originated in a man aged 50 or older with COVID-19, enrolled during active disease. Sequencing input: peripheral blood. The rearrangement uses TRBV10-3 and TRBJ2-7; 7 bases are a match to TRBD1. The CDR3 DNA reads as TGTGCCATCAGGGAGACAGGGCCTTCCTACGAGCAGTACTTC. It encodes CAIRETGPSYEQYF.